A selection of T cell receptor beta chains follows, all from one sample in a study of T-cell reconstitution after alpha-beta-depleted transplantation in children. TCRdb re-derived calls from the PCR reads in MiXCR, one entry per CDR3 protein. This sample has about a million distinct CDR3 sequences, with under 30% found just once. The sample was PBMCs, mostly from graft donor cells, taken 360 days after TCRalphabeta/CD19-depleted stem cell transplant. These receptors all come from a boy younger than two who had a stem cell transplant for SCID, so the T cells may come from the graft donor. The CDR3 runs from the conserved cysteine through the conserved F or W. A D gene is named only where the DNA matches it firmly. Rows give clone size only sometimes, using once, few, many, or a class for an expanded clone.

CSVVWDTAETQYF	TGCAGCGTTGTATGGGACACAGCGGAGACCCAGTACTTC	-	few	TRBV29-1	TRBJ2-5
CASSLVFWHLNTGELFF	TGCGCCAGCAGCTTAGTGTTTTGGCACTTGAACACCGGGGAGCTGTTTTTT	-	-	TRBV5-1	TRBJ2-2
CSASPAASSSYNEQFF	TGCAGTGCTAGCCCTGCGGCTAGCTCCTCCTACAATGAGCAGTTCTTC	-	-	TRBV20-1	TRBJ2-1
CASTPLAGPLTDTQYF	TGTGCCAGCACGCCTCTAGCGGGGCCCCTCACAGATACGCAGTATTTT	TRBD2	few	TRBV12-3/TRBV12-4	TRBJ2-3
CASSLANLGLREQYF	TGTGCCAGCAGCTTGGCCAATCTAGGTCTGCGCGAGCAGTACTTC	-	-	TRBV5-5	TRBJ2-7
CASSQEAGWYGYTF	TGCGCCAGCAGCCAAGAGGCAGGGTGGTATGGCTACACCTTC	-	-	TRBV4-1	TRBJ1-2
CATKIDTSTDTQYF	TGTGCCACCAAAATAGACACTAGCACAGATACGCAGTATTTT	-	few	TRBV2	TRBJ2-3
CASSARDSGGTEAFF	TGTGCCAGCAGCGCTAGGGACTCCGGGGGGACTGAAGCTTTCTTT	-	-	TRBV5-5	TRBJ1-1
CASSQIGPPLSYEQYF	TGTGCCAGCAGCCAAATAGGCCCCCCATTGAGTTACGAGCAGTACTTC	-	-	TRBV4-2	TRBJ2-7
CASSFVSAHEQFF	TGTGCCAGCAGCTTCGTCAGCGCCCATGAGCAGTTCTTC	-	-	TRBV7-8	TRBJ2-1
CASSQVPYTGELFF	TGCGCCAGCAGCCAAGTACCTTACACCGGGGAGCTGTTTTTT	-	few	TRBV4-1	TRBJ2-2
CATSGGLAREQFF	TGTGCCACCAGTGGCGGACTAGCGCGTGAGCAGTTCTTC	TRBD2	few	TRBV24-1	TRBJ2-1
CASSFGQQNTEAFF	TGCGCCAGCAGCTTCGGACAACAGAACACTGAAGCTTTCTTT	-	-	TRBV5-1	TRBJ1-1
CASSFGTGGYQETQYF	TGTGCCAGCAGCTTTGGGACAGGGGGGTACCAAGAGACCCAGTACTTC	TRBD1	few	TRBV13	TRBJ2-5
CASSLGVPSGPDTQYF	TGTGCCAGCAGTTTGGGGGTTCCTAGCGGCCCAGATACGCAGTATTTT	TRBD2	-	TRBV12-3/TRBV12-4	TRBJ2-3
CASSRARGDTDTQYF	TGTGCCAGCAGCCGGGCAAGGGGCGACACAGATACGCAGTATTTT	-	-	TRBV3-1	TRBJ2-3
CASSQVAPWRRTDTQYF	TGCGCCAGCAGCCAAGTCGCCCCATGGCGGCGCACAGATACGCAGTATTTT	-	-	TRBV4-1	TRBJ2-3
CASSFGDREKKKLFF	TGTGCCAGCAGTTTCGGGGACAGGGAAAAGAAAAAACTGTTTTTT	TRBD1	-	TRBV28	TRBJ1-4
CSARATFEQYF	TGCAGTGCTAGAGCCACCTTCGAGCAGTACTTC	-	few	TRBV20-1	TRBJ2-7
CASSVTPTASSNYGELFF	TGTGCCAGCAGCGTAACCCCCACAGCCAGCTCGAATTACGGGGAGCTGTTTTTT	-	many	TRBV9	TRBJ2-2
CASSEFLENADTQYF	TGTGCCAGCAGTGAATTTCTAGAGAACGCAGATACGCAGTATTTT	-	-	TRBV2	TRBJ2-3
CASSFEGPTSYEQYF	TGTGCCAGCAGTTTTGAGGGTCCCACATCCTACGAGCAGTACTTC	-	few	TRBV27	TRBJ2-7
CASSPGQTYQPQHF	TGTGCCAGCAGCCCGGGACAAACTTATCAGCCCCAGCATTTT	-	-	TRBV6-1	TRBJ1-5
CASSEARTGITEAFF	TGCGCCAGCAGCGAAGCCCGGACAGGGATCACTGAAGCTTTCTTT	TRBD1	many	TRBV5-1	TRBJ1-1
CASGDLPYEQYF	TGTGCCAGCGGGGACCTCCCTTACGAGCAGTACTTC	-	-	TRBV2	TRBJ2-7
CASSRTSTGNYNEQFF	TGTGCCAGCAGTCGAACGTCGACAGGGAACTACAATGAGCAGTTCTTC	TRBD1	once	TRBV6-1	TRBJ2-1
CATSDPRDRGGEQYF	TGTGCCACCAGTGATCCCCGGGACAGGGGAGGCGAGCAGTACTTC	TRBD1	many	TRBV24-1	TRBJ2-7
CASSRTGADTQYF	TGTGCCAGCAGTCGTACAGGGGCAGATACGCAGTATTTT	TRBD1	-	TRBV6-1	TRBJ2-3
CASSLAQGQGARGELFF	TGTGCCAGCAGTTTAGCGCAGGGACAGGGGGCCCGAGGGGAGCTGTTTTTT	TRBD1	many	TRBV12-3/TRBV12-4	TRBJ2-2
CARTARRDFLDTQYF	TGTGCCAGGACCGCCCGCCGGGACTTTCTAGATACGCAGTATTTT	-	-	TRBV7-2	TRBJ2-3
CASSIWGRAGDTDTQYF	TGTGCCAGTAGTATATGGGGTCGAGCGGGGGACACAGATACGCAGTATTTT	TRBD2	-	TRBV19	TRBJ2-3
CASSFGSKPQYF	TGTGCCAGCAGTTTTGGCTCCAAACCGCAGTATTTT	-	-	TRBV28	TRBJ2-3
CASRGVPEEETQYF	TGCGCCAGCAGAGGGGTGCCGGAGGAGGAGACCCAGTACTTC	-	few	TRBV5-1	TRBJ2-5
CASSTDRVNSPLHF	TGTGCCAGCTCAACCGACAGGGTTAATTCACCCCTCCACTTT	TRBD1	-	TRBV18	TRBJ1-6
CSASDRRAYEQYF	TGCAGTGCTAGCGACAGGAGGGCCTACGAGCAGTACTTC	-	-	TRBV20-1	TRBJ2-7
CASSFPGPFAVDTGELFF	TGTGCCAGCAGCTTCCCGGGCCCATTCGCCGTGGATACCGGGGAGCTGTTTTTT	-	few	TRBV5-5	TRBJ2-2
CASSKGQGIGEQFF	TGTGCCAGCAGTAAGGGACAGGGGATCGGCGAGCAGTTCTTC	TRBD1	-	TRBV6-1	TRBJ2-1
CSASLAGNIQYF	TGCAGTGCTAGCCTAGCGGGAAACATTCAGTACTTC	TRBD2	-	TRBV20-1	TRBJ2-4
CATSDSDRGGYNEQFF	TGTGCCACCAGTGATTCGGACAGGGGAGGCTACAATGAGCAGTTCTTC	TRBD1	few	TRBV24-1	TRBJ2-1
CASSPRPGAPLHF	TGTGCCAGCAGCCCTCGGCCGGGGGCACCCCTCCACTTT	-	-	TRBV7-8	TRBJ1-6
CASSLQPGAISYEQYF	TGCGCCAGCAGCTTGCAGCCGGGGGCGATCTCCTACGAGCAGTACTTC	-	-	TRBV5-1	TRBJ2-7
CASKGAEGPYEQYF	TGTGCCAGCAAGGGGGCGGAAGGCCCCTACGAGCAGTACTTC	TRBD1	-	TRBV6-1	TRBJ2-7
CASSRNRDTEAFF	TGTGCCAGCAGCCGTAACAGGGACACTGAAGCTTTCTTT	-	few	TRBV6-1	TRBJ1-1
CASSLGTQIKANTEAFF	TGCGCCAGCAGCTTGGGGACACAAATTAAAGCGAACACTGAAGCTTTCTTT	-	-	TRBV5-1	TRBJ1-1
CASSSKPGQGDKNIQYF	TGTGCCAGCAGTTCTAAACCGGGACAGGGTGATAAAAACATTCAGTACTTC	TRBD1	-	TRBV28	TRBJ2-4
CASSLGTGPNEKLFF	TGTGCCAGCAGCTTAGGGACAGGTCCTAATGAAAAACTGTTTTTT	TRBD1	-	TRBV7-3	TRBJ1-4
CASSQDSREAFF	TGTGCCAGCAGCCAAGACTCGCGTGAAGCTTTCTTT	-	few	TRBV14	TRBJ1-1
CASSVDAGSRADTQYF	TGTGCCAGCAGTGTAGACGCTGGGAGCCGCGCAGATACGCAGTATTTT	-	-	TRBV2	TRBJ2-3
CASSQDFRAGYEQYF	TGCGCCAGCAGCCAAGACTTTAGGGCTGGCTACGAGCAGTACTTC	-	-	TRBV4-1	TRBJ2-7
CASSPFSGSSYNEQFF	TGTGCCAGCAGTCCCTTTAGCGGGAGCTCCTACAATGAGCAGTTCTTC	TRBD2	-	TRBV12-3/TRBV12-4	TRBJ2-1
CASSYTSGGTYEQYF	TGTGCCAGCAGCTATACTAGCGGGGGGACCTACGAGCAGTACTTC	TRBD2	few	TRBV28	TRBJ2-7
CSAPAGFTGELFF	TGCAGTGCTCCAGCGGGGTTCACCGGGGAGCTGTTTTTT	TRBD2	-	TRBV20-1	TRBJ2-2
CASSQPLGVPSTGNTIYF	TGTGCCAGCAGCCAGCCCTTAGGGGTCCCCTCTACTGGAAACACCATATATTTT	-	-	TRBV9	TRBJ1-3
CSVEAPSGVKNIQYF	TGCAGCGTTGAGGCGCCTTCCGGGGTAAAAAACATTCAGTACTTC	-	-	TRBV29-1	TRBJ2-4
CASSLEGATREQFF	TGCGCCAGCAGCTTGGAGGGGGCCACCAGGGAGCAGTTCTTC	TRBD1	-	TRBV5-1	TRBJ2-1